This T cell receptor beta chain originates from a study of vaccination effects on CD4 cells after COVID-19. Study-level results: The authors studied few convalescent patients and collected no early post-infection timepoints. Marked clonal contraction was seen in infection- and vaccine-induced clones late after vaccination. The study found that only 1 of 255 vaccine-induced clones from healthy vaccinees cross-reacted with common cold coronaviruses.

The CDR3 length is 12 residues. Per germline, CDR1 SNHLY and CDR2 FYNNEI. The V gene lost 3 bases and the J gene lost 7 bases, with 7 bases spanning the gap. As concerns this clone: The antigen is undetermined.

Clones were sequenced by immunoSEQ multiplex PCR, and TCRdb holds only the in-frame ones, with some missing. This sample yields about 38,000 clones, of which roughly 70% are seen a single time; 20% to 25% belongs to the top ten. Prior to sequencing, the ViraFEST assay stimulated PBMC with viral peptide pools, which expanded the antigen-specific CD4+ T cells. Scientists isolated CD4+ T cells after a roughly ten-day culture period ended. Having tested negative for nucleocapsid antibodies, the vaccine recipients showed no prior SARS-CoV-2 infection. Cultures received IL-2 medium that replaced half the medium on days 3 and 7.

The TCR sequence derives from a human donor who received a COVID-19 vaccine. The chain combines TRBV2 with TRBJ2-1; D is unclear. Sequencing was performed on CD4+ T cells from PBMCs cultured with SARS-CoV-2 spike peptides, taken before COVID-19 vaccination. DNA for the CDR3: TGTGCCAGCAGTGATATAGGGAATGAGCAGTTCTTC. The encoded protein is CASSDIGNEQFF.